This TCR beta chain was documented in a study of glioma-infiltrating T cells. V shed 3 bases, J shed 2 bases, and the junction held 2 bases outside the gene matches. Germline-derived CDR1 and CDR2 are MNHEY and SMNVEV (reference sequence). The CDR3 is 14 residues long. This clonotype is classed as medium-sized. The iRepertoire nested amplicon-rescue multiplex PCR amplified TCR alpha and beta CDR3s from RNA. TCRdb independently ran MiXCR on the multiplex PCR reads; one entry per CDR3 protein. The sample carries approximately 12,000 distinct CDR3 sequences, about 25% recorded once. The V gene is TRBV27, the J gene TRBJ1-2; 8 nucleotides agree with TRBD1. The sequence came from a human donor with low-grade glioma or glioblastoma, undergoing nonglioma brain surgery, or in good health (not recorded which). Material: glioma tissue, nonneoplastic brain tissue, or PBMCs (not recorded which). The CDR3 region has the DNA TGTGCCAGCAGTTTGGACAGGGCGAACTATGGCTACACCTTC. Translated, it gives CASSLDRANYGYTF.